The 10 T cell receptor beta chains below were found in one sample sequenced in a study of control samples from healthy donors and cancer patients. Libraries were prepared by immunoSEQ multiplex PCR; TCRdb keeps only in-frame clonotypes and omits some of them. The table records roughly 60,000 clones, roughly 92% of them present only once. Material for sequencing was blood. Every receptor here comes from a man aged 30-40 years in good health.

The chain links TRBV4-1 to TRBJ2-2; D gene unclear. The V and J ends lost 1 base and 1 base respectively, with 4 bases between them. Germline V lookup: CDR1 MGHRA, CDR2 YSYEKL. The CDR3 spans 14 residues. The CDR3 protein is CASSQGRNTGELFF. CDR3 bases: TGCGCCAGCAGCCAAGGGAGGAACACCGGGGAGCTGTTTTTT.

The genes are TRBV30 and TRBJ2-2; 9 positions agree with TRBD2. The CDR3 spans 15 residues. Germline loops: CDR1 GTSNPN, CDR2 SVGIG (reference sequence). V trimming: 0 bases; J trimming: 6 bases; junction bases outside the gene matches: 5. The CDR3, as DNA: TGTGCCTGGAGTGTAGCGGGGGGTTCGGCCGGGGAGCTGTTTTTT. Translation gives CAWSVAGGSAGELFF. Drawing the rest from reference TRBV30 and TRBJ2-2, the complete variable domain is SQTIHQWPATLVQPVGSPLSLECTVEGTSNPNLYWYRQAAGRGLQLLFYSVGIGQISSEVPQNLSASRPQDRQFILSSKKLLLSDSGFYLCAWSVAGGSAGELFFGEGSRLTVL.

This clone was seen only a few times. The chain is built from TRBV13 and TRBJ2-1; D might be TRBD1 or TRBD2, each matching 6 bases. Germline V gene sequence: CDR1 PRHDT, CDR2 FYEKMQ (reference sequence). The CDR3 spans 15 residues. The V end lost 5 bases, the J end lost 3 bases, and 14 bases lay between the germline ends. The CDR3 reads CASSPEGELYNEQFF. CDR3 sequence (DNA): TGTGCCAGCAGCCCGGAGGGGGAGCTCTACAATGAGCAGTTCTTC.

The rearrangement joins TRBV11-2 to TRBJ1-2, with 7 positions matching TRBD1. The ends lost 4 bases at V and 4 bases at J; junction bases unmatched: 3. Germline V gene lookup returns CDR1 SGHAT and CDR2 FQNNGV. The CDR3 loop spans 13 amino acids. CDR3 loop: CASSSTGPYGYTF. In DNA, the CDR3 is TGTGCCAGCAGCTCGACAGGGCCCTATGGCTACACCTTC.

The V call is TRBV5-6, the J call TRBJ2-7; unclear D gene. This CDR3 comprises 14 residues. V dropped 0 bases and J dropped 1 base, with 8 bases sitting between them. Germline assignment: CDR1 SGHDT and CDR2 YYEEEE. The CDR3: CASSLGVGSYEQYF. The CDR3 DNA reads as TGTGCCAGCAGCTTGGGTGTGGGATCCTACGAGCAGTACTTC.

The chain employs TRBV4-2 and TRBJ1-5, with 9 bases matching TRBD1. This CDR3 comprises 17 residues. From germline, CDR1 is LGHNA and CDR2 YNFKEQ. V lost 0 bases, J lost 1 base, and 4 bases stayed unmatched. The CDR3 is CASSQDRTGVSNQPQHF. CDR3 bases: TGTGCCAGCAGCCAAGATCGGACAGGGGTAAGCAATCAGCCCCAGCATTTT.

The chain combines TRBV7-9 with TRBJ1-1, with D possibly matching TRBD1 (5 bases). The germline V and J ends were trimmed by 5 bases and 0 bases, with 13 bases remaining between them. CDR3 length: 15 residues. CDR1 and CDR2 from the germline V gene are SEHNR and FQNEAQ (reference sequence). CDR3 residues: CASSPSGGMNTEAFF. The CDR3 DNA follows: TGTGCCAGCAGCCCCTCGGGGGGGATGAACACTGAAGCTTTCTTT.

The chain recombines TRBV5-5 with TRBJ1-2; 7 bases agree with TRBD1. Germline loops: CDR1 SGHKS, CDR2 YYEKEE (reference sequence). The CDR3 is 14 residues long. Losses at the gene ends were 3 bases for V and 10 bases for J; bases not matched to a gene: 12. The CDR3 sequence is CASSWEAAQGDYTF. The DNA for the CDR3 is TGTGCCAGCAGCTGGGAGGCTGCGCAGGGGGACTACACCTTC. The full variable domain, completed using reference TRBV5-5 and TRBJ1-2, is DAGVTQSPTHLIKTRGQQVTLRCSPISGHKSVSWYQQVLGQGPQFIFQYYEKEERGRGNFPDRFSARQFPNYSSELNVNALLLGDSALYLCASSWEAAQGDYTFGSGTRLTVV.

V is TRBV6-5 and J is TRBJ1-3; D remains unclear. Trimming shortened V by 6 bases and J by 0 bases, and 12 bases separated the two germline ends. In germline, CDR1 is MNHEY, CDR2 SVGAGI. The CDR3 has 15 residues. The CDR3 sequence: CASRSPMSSGNTIYF. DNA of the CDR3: TGTGCCAGCAGATCTCCGATGAGCTCTGGAAACACCATATATTTT.

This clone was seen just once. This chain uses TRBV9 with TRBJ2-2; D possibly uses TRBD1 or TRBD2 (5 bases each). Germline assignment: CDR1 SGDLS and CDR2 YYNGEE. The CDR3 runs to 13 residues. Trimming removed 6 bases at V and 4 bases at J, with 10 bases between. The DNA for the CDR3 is TGTGCCAGCACCTTGAGGGGCACCGGGGAGCTGTTTTTT. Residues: CASTLRGTGELFF.